This entry concerns a single T cell receptor beta chain. What it recognizes is unknown. The sample originates from a study of cytomegalovirus exposure and HLA in healthy donors. The overall study: Clustering assigned 81% of the roughly 430 genotyped donors to the Caucasian-associated ancestry cluster. Study-wide results and caveats: Most TCR sequences proved rare, with some public TCRs found in many donors. In a later analysis, TCR beta V- and J-gene trimming was associated with a missense DCLRE1C variant. Reportedly, cytomegalovirus status was diagnosed with high sensitivity and specificity.

PCR employed 60 Vbeta and 13 Jbeta primers. Data came from immunoSEQ multiplex PCR; TCRdb stores just in-frame clones and leaves some out. The sample lists a few hundred thousand clones; 81% were seen once. V dropped 6 bases and J dropped 15; count of bases not matched to a gene: 15. The germline CDR1 and CDR2 sequences are MDHEN and SYDVKM. The CDR3 loop spans 14 amino acids. Specimen: PBMCs. This sequence originates from an older woman in good health and CMV-seropositive. The chain employs TRBV28 and TRBJ1-4, with 8 bases that match TRBD1. DNA for the CDR3: TGTGCCAGCAGATCACAGGGGGTAATGAAGGGGGTGTTTTTT. It is translated as CASRSQGVMKGVFF.